The sequence of this T cell receptor (beta chain) was determined in a study of T cells in Graves' hyperthyroidism and ophthalmopathy. Regions amplified from RNA transcripts were the TCR beta CDR3 regions. First-round RT-PCR targeting the TCR CDR3 was performed with the HTBI primer set. TCRdb ran MiXCR on the multiplex PCR reads and lists one entry per CDR3 protein. Of 350,000 to 450,000 distinct CDR3 sequences in the sample, 17% were seen once. With V trimmed by 2 bases and J by 5 bases, 5 bases remained unmatched. Per germline, CDR1 SGHRS and CDR2 YFSETQ. The CDR3 covers 15 residues. The chain recombines TRBV5-1 with TRBJ2-2; 8 positions match TRBD1. Sequencing input: blood. This clonotype was sampled from a woman in her twenties or thirties with Graves' hyperthyroidism that later progressed to Graves' ophthalmopathy. CDR3 sequence (DNA): TGCGCCAGCAGCTTCTCAGGGGGCGATACCGGGGAGCTGTTTTTT. This encodes CASSFSGGDTGELFF.